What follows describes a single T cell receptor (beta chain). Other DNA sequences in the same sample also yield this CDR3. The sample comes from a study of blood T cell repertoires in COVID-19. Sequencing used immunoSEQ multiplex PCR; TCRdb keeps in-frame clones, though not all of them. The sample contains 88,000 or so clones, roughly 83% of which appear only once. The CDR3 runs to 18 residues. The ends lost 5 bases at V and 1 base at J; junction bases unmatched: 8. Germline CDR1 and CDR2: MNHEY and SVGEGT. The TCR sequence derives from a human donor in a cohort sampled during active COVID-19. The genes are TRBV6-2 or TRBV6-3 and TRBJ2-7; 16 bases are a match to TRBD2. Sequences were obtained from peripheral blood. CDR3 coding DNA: TGTGCCAGCAGTCCGGGACTAGCGGGAGGGCCGGGGTCCTACGAGCAGTACTTC. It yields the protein CASSPGLAGGPGSYEQYF.